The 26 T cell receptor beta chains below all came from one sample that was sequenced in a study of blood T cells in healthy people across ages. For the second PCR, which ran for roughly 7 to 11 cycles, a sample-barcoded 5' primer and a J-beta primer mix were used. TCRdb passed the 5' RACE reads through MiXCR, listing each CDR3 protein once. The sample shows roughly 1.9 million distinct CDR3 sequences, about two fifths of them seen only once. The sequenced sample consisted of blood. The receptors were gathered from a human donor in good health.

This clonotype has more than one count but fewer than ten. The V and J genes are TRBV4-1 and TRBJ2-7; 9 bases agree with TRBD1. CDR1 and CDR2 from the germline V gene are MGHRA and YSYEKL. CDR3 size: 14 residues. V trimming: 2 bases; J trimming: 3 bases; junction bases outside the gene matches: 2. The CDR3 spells CASSQNRGLYEQYF. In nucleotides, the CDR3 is TGCGCCAGCAGCCAAAACAGGGGGCTCTACGAGCAGTACTTC.

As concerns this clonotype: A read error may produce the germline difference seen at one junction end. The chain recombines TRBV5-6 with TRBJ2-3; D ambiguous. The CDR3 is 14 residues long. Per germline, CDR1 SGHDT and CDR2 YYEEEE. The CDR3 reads CASSWSVGTDTQYF. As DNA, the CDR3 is TGTGCCAGTAGCTGGAGTGTGGGCACAGATACGCAGTATTTT. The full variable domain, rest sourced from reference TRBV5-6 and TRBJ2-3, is DAGVTQSPTHLIKTRGQQVTLRCSPKSGHDTVSWYQQALGQGPQFIFQYYEEEERQRGNFPDRFSGHQFPNYSSELNVNALLLGDSALYLCASSWSVGTDTQYFGPGTRLTVL.

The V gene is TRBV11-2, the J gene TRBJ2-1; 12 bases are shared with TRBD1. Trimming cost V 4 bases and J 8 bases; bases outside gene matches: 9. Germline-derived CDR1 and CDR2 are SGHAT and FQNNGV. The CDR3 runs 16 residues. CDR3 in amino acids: CASSSPRDRGLYEQFF. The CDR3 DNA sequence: TGTGCCAGCAGCTCCCCCCGGGACAGGGGGCTCTATGAGCAGTTCTTC.

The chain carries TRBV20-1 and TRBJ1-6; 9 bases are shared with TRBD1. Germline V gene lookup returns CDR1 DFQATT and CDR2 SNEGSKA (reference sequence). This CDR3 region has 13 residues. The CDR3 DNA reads TGCACTATACTGAGGACAGGGGAATCACCCCTCCACTTT. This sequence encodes CTILRTGESPLHF.

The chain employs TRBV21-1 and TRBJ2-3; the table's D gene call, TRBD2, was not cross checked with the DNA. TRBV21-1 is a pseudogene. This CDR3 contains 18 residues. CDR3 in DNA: TGTGCCAGCAGCAATATGACCCTGACTAGCGGGGGCGCAGATACGCAGTATTTT. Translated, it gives CASSNMTLTSGGADTQYF.

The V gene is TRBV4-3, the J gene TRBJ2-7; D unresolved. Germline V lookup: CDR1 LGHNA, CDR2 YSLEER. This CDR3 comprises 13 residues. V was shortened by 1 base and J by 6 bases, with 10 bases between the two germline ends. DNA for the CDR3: TGCGCCAGCAGCCAAGGCCCCGCTCGCGAGCAGTACTTC. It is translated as CASSQGPAREQYF.

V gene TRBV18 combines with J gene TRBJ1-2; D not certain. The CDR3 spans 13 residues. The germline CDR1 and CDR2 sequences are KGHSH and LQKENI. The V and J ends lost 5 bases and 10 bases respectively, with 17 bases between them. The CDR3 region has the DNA TGTGCCAGCTCAGCCCTCCGGGGAGGTGACTACACCTTC. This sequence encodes CASSALRGGDYTF. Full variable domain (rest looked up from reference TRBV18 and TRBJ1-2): NAGVMQNPRHLVRRRGQEARLRCSPMKGHSHVYWYRQLPEEGLKFMVYLQKENIIDESGMPKERFSAEFPKEGPSILRIQQVVRGDSAAYFCASSALRGGDYTFGSGTRLTVV.

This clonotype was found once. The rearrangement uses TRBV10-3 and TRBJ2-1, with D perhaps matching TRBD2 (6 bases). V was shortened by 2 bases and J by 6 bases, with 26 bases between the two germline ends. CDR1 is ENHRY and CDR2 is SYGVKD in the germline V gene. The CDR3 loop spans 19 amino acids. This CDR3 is CAISERAEGPGYPCNEQFF. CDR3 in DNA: TGTGCCATCAGTGAGAGAGCGGAGGGGCCGGGTTATCCCTGCAATGAGCAGTTCTTC.

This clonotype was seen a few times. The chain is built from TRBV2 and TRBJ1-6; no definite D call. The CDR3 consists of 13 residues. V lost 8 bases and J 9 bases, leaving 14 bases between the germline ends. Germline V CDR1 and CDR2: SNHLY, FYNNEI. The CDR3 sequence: CASVMAVSSPLHF. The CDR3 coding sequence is TGTGCCAGCGTAATGGCAGTCTCTTCACCCCTCCACTTT. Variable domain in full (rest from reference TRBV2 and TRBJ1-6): EPEVTQTPSHQVTQMGQEVILRCVPISNHLYFYWYRQILGQKVEFLVSFYNNEISEKSEIFDDQFSVERPDGSNFTLKIRSTKLEDSAMYFCASVMAVSSPLHFGNGTRLTVT.

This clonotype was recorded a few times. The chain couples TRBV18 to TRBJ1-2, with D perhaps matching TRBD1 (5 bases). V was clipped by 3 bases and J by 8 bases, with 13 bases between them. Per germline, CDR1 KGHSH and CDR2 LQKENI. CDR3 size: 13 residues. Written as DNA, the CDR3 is TGTGCCAGCTCACCCATAATAGGGGACGGCTACACCTTC. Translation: CASSPIIGDGYTF.

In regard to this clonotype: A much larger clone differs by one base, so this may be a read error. CDR3 sequence: CASSLMAKNIQYF. The DNA of the CDR3 is TGTGCCAGCAGTTTGATGGCCAAAAACATTCAGTACTTC. The V and J genes are TRBV12-3 or TRBV12-4 and TRBJ2-4; D uncertain. V lost 3 bases, J lost 1 base, and 4 bases lay in between. The CDR3 totals 13 residues.

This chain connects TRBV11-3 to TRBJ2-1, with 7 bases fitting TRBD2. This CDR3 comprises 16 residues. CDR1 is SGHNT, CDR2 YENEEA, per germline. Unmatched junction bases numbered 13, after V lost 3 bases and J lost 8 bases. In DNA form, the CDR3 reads TGTGCCAGCAGCTTGGAGCCTCGGGGAGGGTGGGATGAGCAGTTCTTC. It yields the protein CASSLEPRGGWDEQFF.

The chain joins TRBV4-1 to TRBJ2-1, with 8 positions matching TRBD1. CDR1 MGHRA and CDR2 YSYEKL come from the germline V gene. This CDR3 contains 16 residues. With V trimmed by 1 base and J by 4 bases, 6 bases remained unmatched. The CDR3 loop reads CASSQGWTGRYNEQFF. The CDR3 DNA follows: TGCGCCAGCAGCCAAGGATGGACAGGGCGATACAATGAGCAGTTCTTC.

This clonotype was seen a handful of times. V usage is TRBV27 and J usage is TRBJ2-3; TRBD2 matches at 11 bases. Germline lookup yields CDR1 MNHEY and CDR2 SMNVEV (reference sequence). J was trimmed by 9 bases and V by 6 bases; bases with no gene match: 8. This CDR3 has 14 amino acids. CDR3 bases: TGTGCCAGCAGGTTAACTAGCGGGGGCAAGACGCAGTATTTT. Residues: CASRLTSGGKTQYF.

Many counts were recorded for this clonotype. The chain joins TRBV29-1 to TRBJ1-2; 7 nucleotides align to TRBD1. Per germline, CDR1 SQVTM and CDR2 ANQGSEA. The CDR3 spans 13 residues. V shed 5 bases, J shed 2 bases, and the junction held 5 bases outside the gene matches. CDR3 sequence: CSVKPGQNYGYTF. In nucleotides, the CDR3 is TGCAGCGTTAAACCGGGACAGAACTATGGCTACACCTTC.

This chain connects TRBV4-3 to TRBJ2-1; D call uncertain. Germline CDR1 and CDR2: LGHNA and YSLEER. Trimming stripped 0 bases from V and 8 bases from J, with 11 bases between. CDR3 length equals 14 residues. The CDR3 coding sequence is TGCGCCAGCAGCCAAGATCCGGGCAGCGATGAGCAGTTCTTC. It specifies CASSQDPGSDEQFF.

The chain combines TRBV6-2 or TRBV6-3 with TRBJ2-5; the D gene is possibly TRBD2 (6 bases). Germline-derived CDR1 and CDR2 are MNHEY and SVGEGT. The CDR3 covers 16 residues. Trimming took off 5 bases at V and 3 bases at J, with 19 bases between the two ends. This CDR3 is CASSPPGLRPKETQYF. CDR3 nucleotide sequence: TGTGCCAGCAGTCCACCGGGACTCCGGCCCAAAGAGACCCAGTACTTC.

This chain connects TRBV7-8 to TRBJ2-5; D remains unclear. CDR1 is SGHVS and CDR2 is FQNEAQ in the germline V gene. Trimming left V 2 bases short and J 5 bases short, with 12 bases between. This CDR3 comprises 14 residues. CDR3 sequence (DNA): TGTGCCAGCAGCTTACGGGCAGTAGAGGAGACCCAGTACTTC. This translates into CASSLRAVEETQYF.

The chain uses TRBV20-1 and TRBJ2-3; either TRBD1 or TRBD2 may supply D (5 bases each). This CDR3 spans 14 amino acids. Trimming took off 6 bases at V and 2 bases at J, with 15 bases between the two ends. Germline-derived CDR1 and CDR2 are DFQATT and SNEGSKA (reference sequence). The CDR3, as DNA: TGCAGTGCCGAGGTGGGGGAATTCACAGATACGCAGTATTTT. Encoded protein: CSAEVGEFTDTQYF.

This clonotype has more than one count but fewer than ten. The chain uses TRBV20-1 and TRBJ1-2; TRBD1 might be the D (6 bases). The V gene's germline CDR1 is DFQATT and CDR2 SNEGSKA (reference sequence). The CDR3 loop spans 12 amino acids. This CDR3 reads CVGRGGDYGYTF. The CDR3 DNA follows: TGCGTGGGCAGGGGAGGGGACTATGGCTACACCTTC.

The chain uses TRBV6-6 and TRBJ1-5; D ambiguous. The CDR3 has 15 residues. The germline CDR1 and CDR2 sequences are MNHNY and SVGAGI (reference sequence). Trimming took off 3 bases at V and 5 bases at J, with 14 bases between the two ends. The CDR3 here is CASSYLLQGDQPQHF. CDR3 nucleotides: TGTGCCAGCAGTTATCTGCTCCAAGGCGATCAGCCCCAGCATTTT.

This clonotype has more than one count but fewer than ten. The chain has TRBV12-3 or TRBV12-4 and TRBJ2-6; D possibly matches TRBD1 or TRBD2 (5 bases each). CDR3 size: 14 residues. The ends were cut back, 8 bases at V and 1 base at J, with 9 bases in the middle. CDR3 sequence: CASCEGSGANVLTF. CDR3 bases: TGTGCCAGCTGTGAGGGGTCTGGGGCCAACGTCCTGACTTTC.

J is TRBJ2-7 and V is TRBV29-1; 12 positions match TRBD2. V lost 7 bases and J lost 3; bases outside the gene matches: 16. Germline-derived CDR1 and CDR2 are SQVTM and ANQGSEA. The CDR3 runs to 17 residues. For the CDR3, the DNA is TGCAGCGCTAGGTTCGAAACTAGCGGGAGGATAGGCTACGAGCAGTACTTC. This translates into CSARFETSGRIGYEQYF.

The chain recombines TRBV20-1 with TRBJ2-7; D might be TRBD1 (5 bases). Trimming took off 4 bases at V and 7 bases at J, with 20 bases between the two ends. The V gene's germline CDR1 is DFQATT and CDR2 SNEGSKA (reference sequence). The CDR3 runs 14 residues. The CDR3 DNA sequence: TGCAGTGCTATCCGACAGCCCCCCGGGTTAGAGCAGTACTTC. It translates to CSAIRQPPGLEQYF.

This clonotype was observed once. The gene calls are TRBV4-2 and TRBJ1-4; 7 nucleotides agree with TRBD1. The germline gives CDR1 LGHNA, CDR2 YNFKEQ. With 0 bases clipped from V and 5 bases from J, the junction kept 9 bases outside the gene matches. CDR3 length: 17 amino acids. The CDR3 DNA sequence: TGTGCCAGCAGCCAAGATGGTGCAGGGGGGACAAATGAAAAACTGTTTTTT. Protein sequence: CASSQDGAGGTNEKLFF.

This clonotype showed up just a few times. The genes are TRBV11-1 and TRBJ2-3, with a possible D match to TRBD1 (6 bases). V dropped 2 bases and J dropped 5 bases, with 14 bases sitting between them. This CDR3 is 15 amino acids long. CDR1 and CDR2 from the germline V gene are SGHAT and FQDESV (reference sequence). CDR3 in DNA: TGTGCCAGCAGCTTATGGGCAGGGGCGGGAGATACGCAGTATTTT. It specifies CASSLWAGAGDTQYF.